This entry lists 21 T cell receptor beta chains sequenced from one sample in a study of T cell repertoires in cytomegalovirus infection. The antigens these receptors bind are not known. TCRdb re-analysed the reads in MiXCR, keeping a single row per CDR3 protein. This sample yields some 700,000 distinct CDR3 sequences, of which around a third are seen a single time; 18% belongs to the top ten. Specimen: cultured PBMCs, collected from culture after CMV antigen stimulation. Receptor source: a human donor in good health (CMV status not recorded). Some clones in this sample may be carry-over from other donors' samples.

This clonotype was counted ten times or more. V is TRBV7-9 and J is TRBJ2-1; the D is unclear. From germline, CDR1 is SEHNR and CDR2 FQNEAQ (reference sequence). There are 15 residues in the CDR3. Between the trimmed V and J ends, which lost 5 bases and 10 bases, there was a span of 21 bases. The CDR3 sequence is CASSRYSYPRAEQFF. The CDR3 coding sequence is TGTGCCAGCAGCCGGTACAGCTACCCCCGGGCCGAGCAGTTCTTC.

V gene TRBV27 combines with J gene TRBJ2-1; D is unclear. CDR3 length equals 14 residues. Per germline, CDR1 MNHEY and CDR2 SMNVEV (reference sequence). The V gene lost 0 bases and the J gene lost 6 bases, with 9 bases spanning the gap. CDR3 bases: TGTGCCAGCAGTTTATCAAGTAGGAGCAATGAGCAGTTCTTC. Translated: CASSLSSRSNEQFF.

The V and J genes are TRBV4-1 and TRBJ1-2; D possibly corresponds to TRBD1 (6 bases). From germline, CDR1 is MGHRA and CDR2 YSYEKL. Deletions cut 0 bases from V and 4 bases from J, with 18 bases between. The CDR3 is 17 residues long. The CDR3 DNA is TGCGCCAGCAGCCAAGAGGGGGGGCAGTTACCCTTCTATGGCTACACCTTC. Its protein product is CASSQEGGQLPFYGYTF.

This clonotype showed up just a few times. The chain combines TRBV4-1 with TRBJ1-5; D uncertain. V was shortened by 0 bases and J by 9 bases, with 9 bases between the two germline ends. Germline V gene sequence: CDR1 MGHRA, CDR2 YSYEKL. The CDR3 has 13 amino acids. For the CDR3, the DNA is TGCGCCAGCAGCCAAGATCTGGCATTGCCCCAGCATTTT. This translates into CASSQDLALPQHF.

The V and J genes are TRBV7-2 and TRBJ2-1; 11 bases are a match to TRBD2. V lost 1 base and J lost 1; bases outside the gene matches: 3. This CDR3 is built from 17 residues. CDR1 and CDR2 from the germline V gene are SGHTA and FQGNSA. CDR3 region: CASSLGLAGGSYNEQFF. CDR3 nucleotide sequence: TGTGCCAGCAGCTTAGGTCTAGCGGGAGGTTCCTACAATGAGCAGTTCTTC.

The chain has TRBV6-1 and TRBJ1-1; D is perhaps TRBD1 (5 bases). The CDR3 has 14 amino acids. Germline V gives CDR1 MNHNS, CDR2 SASEGT. Trimming removed 8 bases from V and 5 bases from J, with 18 bases in between. Here the CDR3 reads CASPSNGGRTEAFF. CDR3 coding DNA: TGTGCCAGCCCTAGTAACGGGGGGAGGACTGAAGCTTTCTTT.

The V gene is TRBV5-1, the J gene TRBJ2-7; D gene unclear. The CDR3 has 13 amino acids. The V and J ends lost 1 base and 2 bases respectively, with 7 bases between them. CDR1 is SGHRS and CDR2 is YFSETQ in the germline V gene. As DNA, the CDR3 is TGCGCCAGCAGCTTGATACAGACCTACGAGCAGTACTTC. The encoded protein is CASSLIQTYEQYF.

The chain joins TRBV2 to TRBJ2-3, with 9 bases aligning to TRBD1. CDR3 size: 16 residues. The trim removed 3 bases at V and 0 bases at J, leaving 4 bases unmatched. From germline, CDR1 is SNHLY and CDR2 FYNNEI. CDR3 in amino acids: CASSDPGQGSTDTQYF. The DNA for the CDR3 is TGTGCCAGCAGTGACCCGGGACAGGGTAGCACAGATACGCAGTATTTT.

This clonotype showed up many times. The V and J genes are TRBV7-2 and TRBJ2-3; TRBD2 aligns across 11 bases. Germline V gene sequence: CDR1 SGHTA, CDR2 FQGNSA. CDR3 length: 16 amino acids. J was trimmed by 3 bases and V by 5 bases; bases with no gene match: 7. The DNA of the CDR3 is TGTGCCAGCAGCCGCCTAGCGGGAGGTATTACAGATACGCAGTATTTT. Translation: CASSRLAGGITDTQYF.

This chain's CDR3 is CASSIQGVGTEAFF. The DNA of the CDR3 is TGTGCCAGCAGCATACAAGGGGTAGGCACTGAAGCTTTCTTT. The chain combines TRBV5-3 with TRBJ1-1, with a possible D match to TRBD1 (5 bases). TRBV5-3 is filed as an ORF, its function uncertain. This CDR3 comprises 14 residues. V was pared by 8 bases and J by 4 bases, with 18 bases between.

V usage is TRBV6-2 or TRBV6-3 and J usage is TRBJ2-5, with 7 positions matching TRBD1. The length of the CDR3 is 15 residues. With V trimmed by 7 bases and J by 5 bases, 13 bases remained unmatched. In germline, CDR1 is MNHEY, CDR2 SVGEGT. CDR3 nucleotide sequence: TGTGCCAGCACGGTGATGGACAGGCAAGGGGAGACCCAGTACTTC. The encoded protein is CASTVMDRQGETQYF.

In this sample, this clonotype turned up a few times. V usage is TRBV7-6 and J usage is TRBJ2-1; 9 bases are shared with TRBD1. The CDR3 loop spans 17 amino acids. The V and J ends lost 1 base and 3 bases, in that order; junction bases with no gene match: 7. Germline values: CDR1 SGHVS, CDR2 FNYEAQ. The CDR3 spells CASSLVGPGQGYNEQFF. As DNA, the CDR3 is TGTGCCAGCAGCTTAGTGGGTCCGGGACAGGGCTACAATGAGCAGTTCTTC. The full variable domain, in which reference TRBV7-6 and TRBJ2-1 provide the parts outside the CDR3, is GAGVSQSPRYKVTKRGQDVALRCDPISGHVSLYWYRQALGQGPEFLTYFNYEAQQDKSGLPNDRFSAERPEGSISTLTIQRTEQRDSAMYRCASSLVGPGQGYNEQFFGPGTRLTVL.

The V and J genes are TRBV20-1 and TRBJ2-1, with D unresolved. CDR3 length equals 14 residues. Trimming took 3 bases from V and 0 from J, leaving 9 bases between them. Germline values: CDR1 DFQATT, CDR2 SNEGSKA (reference sequence). CDR3 bases: TGCAGTGCTAGCTTGGCGGCCTCCTACAATGAGCAGTTCTTC. Protein product: CSASLAASYNEQFF.

CDR3 sequence (DNA): TGTGCCAGTAGTATGGGACACGGGGCCTACGAGCAGTACTTC. This encodes CASSMGHGAYEQYF. The J gene is TRBJ2-7, the V gene TRBV19; D might be TRBD1 (6 bases). Per germline, CDR1 LNHDA and CDR2 SQIVND (reference sequence). V was clipped by 3 bases and J by 2 bases, with 11 bases between them. CDR3 size: 14 residues. Full variable domain (outside the CDR3, taken from reference TRBV19 and TRBJ2-7): DGGITQSPKYLFRKEGQNVTLSCEQNLNHDAMYWYRQDPGQGLRLIYYSQIVNDFQKGDIAEGYSVSREKKESFPLTVTSAQKNPTAFYLCASSMGHGAYEQYFGPGTRLTVT.

A remark on this clonotype: The junction does not match germline at one end; this may be a read error. The V gene is TRBV6-5, the J gene TRBJ1-1; D is perhaps TRBD1 (6 bases). The CDR3 spans 18 residues. The germline V gene encodes CDR1 MNHEY and CDR2 SVGAGI. The CDR3 DNA follows: TGTGCCCGCAGTTACTCTCGGGGGGCGTCGGTTATGAACACTGAAGCTTTCTTT. Residues: CARSYSRGASVMNTEAFF.

This clonotype showed up just a few times. An end of the junction differs from the germline gene, which may be a read error. The V and J genes are TRBV6-2 or TRBV6-3 and TRBJ2-1, with 8 nucleotides matching TRBD1. The CDR3 contains 14 residues. Germline-derived CDR1 and CDR2 are MNHEY and SVGEGT. As DNA, the CDR3 is TGTGCCAGCAGTCCCTTCCGGGGTGGACAGGGCGGTGTCTTC. Protein sequence: CASSPFRGGQGGVF.

V usage is TRBV15 and J usage is TRBJ2-1; D might be TRBD2 (5 bases). The CDR3 is made up of 18 amino acids. The V and J ends lost 0 bases and 3 bases respectively, with 18 bases between them. The V gene's germline CDR1 is LNHNV and CDR2 YYDKDF (reference sequence). CDR3 sequence: CATSRDLRGMEVYNEQFF. In DNA form, the CDR3 reads TGTGCCACCAGCAGAGATCTACGGGGAATGGAGGTCTACAATGAGCAGTTCTTC.

The V and J genes are TRBV19 and TRBJ2-1; tentatively, D is TRBD2 (6 bases). The V gene lost 7 bases and the J gene lost 4 bases, with 14 bases spanning the gap. Per the germline V gene, CDR1 is LNHDA and CDR2 is SQIVND (reference sequence). The CDR3 is 14 amino acids. DNA of the CDR3: TGTGCCAGTATCGGAGGGTCAGGGTACAATGAGCAGTTCTTC. As protein: CASIGGSGYNEQFF.

The chain has TRBV6-1 and TRBJ2-1; no definite D call. Trimming took off 10 bases at V and 0 bases at J, with 16 bases between the two ends. The CDR3 loop spans 15 amino acids. CDR1 and CDR2 (germline): MNHNS, SASEGT. CDR3 protein: CATPVTQSSYNEQFF. The CDR3 bases are TGTGCCACTCCAGTGACGCAAAGCTCCTACAATGAGCAGTTCTTC.

This clonotype has just a few counts. The gene calls are TRBV7-6 and TRBJ1-6; unclear D gene. Trimming pared 5 bases from V and 10 bases from J, leaving 12 bases between. Germline V gene sequence: CDR1 SGHVS, CDR2 FNYEAQ. The CDR3 extends over 13 amino acids. The CDR3 is CASSPRGSSPLHF. The CDR3 coding sequence is TGTGCCAGCAGCCCCCGTGGGAGCTCACCCCTCCACTTT.

This clonotype was detected only a few times. V and J are TRBV12-3 or TRBV12-4 and TRBJ1-1; D ambiguous. This CDR3 contains 16 residues. V lost 6 bases to trimming and J lost 0 bases, with 17 bases between them. This CDR3 is CASSPPPEAMNTEAFF. CDR3 coding DNA: TGTGCCAGCAGCCCGCCCCCCGAAGCCATGAACACTGAAGCTTTCTTT.